This TCR beta chain was obtained from a study of T cells after yellow fever vaccination. Turning to the study itself: Fractions low in cell number were prepared with SMART-Seq v4 Ultra Low Input. Study-wide points: A limited proportion of clonotypes was detected within both the CD4 and CD8 compartments.

The CDR3 has 13 amino acids. TCRdb re-called the 5' RACE reads with MiXCR, one entry per CDR3 protein. The table shows some 500,000 distinct CDR3 sequences, with approximately 13% occurring only once. The table lists this clonotype with many counts. Its specificity is unknown. One junction end disagrees with the germline gene, perhaps due to a read error. Sequences were derived from PBMCs, sampled on the day of the yellow fever booster vaccination. The receptor was isolated from a young man who received the YFV17D yellow fever vaccine. The rearrangement joins TRBV12-3 or TRBV12-4 to TRBJ2-7; TRBD2 agrees at 10 bases. CDR3 protein: CASSLAGAYEQYF. For the CDR3, the DNA is TGTGCCAGCAGTCTAGCGGGGGCCTACGAGCAGTACTTC.